This note documents a single T cell receptor beta chain sequence. Its target is unknown. The input was around 0.5 ug total RNA; TCR beta cDNA was made from it with a constant-region primer. ARM-PCR was slightly modified, and three nested multiplex PCR rounds with it gave rise to the TCR beta libraries. A C-beta reverse primer and TRBV1-TRBV30 forward primers served in each of the first two PCR rounds, at 10 cycles apiece. TCRdb used MiXCR to reprocess the multiplex PCR reads, holding one entry per CDR3 protein. The top ten hold approximately 19% of the sample, which has fewer than 90,000 distinct CDR3 sequences, 72% seen once. The data are from a study of tumor-infiltrating lymphocytes in primary liver carcinoma. As for the study in general: Those enrolled were patients of both sexes, who were aged 30 to 69 years. Study conclusions and caveats: Merely some 7-25% of top clones spanned all five tumor regions. Tumors and blood were compared for top-250-clone fraction, and tumors had the significantly higher value (p = 0.039).

The CDR3 length is 14 residues. Germline CDR1 reads MNHEY; CDR2 reads SVGAGI. Germline trimming cut 5 bases from V and 6 bases from J; bases unmatched to any gene: 8. From unsorted bulk tissue weighing roughly 18-31 mg, DNA and RNA were co-extracted. The clonotype originates from a man between 40 and 49 years old with primary liver carcinoma and hepatitis B virus infection. The sample taken for sequencing was liver tumor tissue from sampling region 1. Described subset: tumor region T1, superior pole. This chain joins TRBV6-5 and TRBJ1-2, with 8 positions matching TRBD1. CDR3 amino acids: CASSVQGEKNGYTF. CDR3 in DNA: TGTGCCAGCAGTGTACAGGGGGAAAAGAATGGCTACACCTTC.